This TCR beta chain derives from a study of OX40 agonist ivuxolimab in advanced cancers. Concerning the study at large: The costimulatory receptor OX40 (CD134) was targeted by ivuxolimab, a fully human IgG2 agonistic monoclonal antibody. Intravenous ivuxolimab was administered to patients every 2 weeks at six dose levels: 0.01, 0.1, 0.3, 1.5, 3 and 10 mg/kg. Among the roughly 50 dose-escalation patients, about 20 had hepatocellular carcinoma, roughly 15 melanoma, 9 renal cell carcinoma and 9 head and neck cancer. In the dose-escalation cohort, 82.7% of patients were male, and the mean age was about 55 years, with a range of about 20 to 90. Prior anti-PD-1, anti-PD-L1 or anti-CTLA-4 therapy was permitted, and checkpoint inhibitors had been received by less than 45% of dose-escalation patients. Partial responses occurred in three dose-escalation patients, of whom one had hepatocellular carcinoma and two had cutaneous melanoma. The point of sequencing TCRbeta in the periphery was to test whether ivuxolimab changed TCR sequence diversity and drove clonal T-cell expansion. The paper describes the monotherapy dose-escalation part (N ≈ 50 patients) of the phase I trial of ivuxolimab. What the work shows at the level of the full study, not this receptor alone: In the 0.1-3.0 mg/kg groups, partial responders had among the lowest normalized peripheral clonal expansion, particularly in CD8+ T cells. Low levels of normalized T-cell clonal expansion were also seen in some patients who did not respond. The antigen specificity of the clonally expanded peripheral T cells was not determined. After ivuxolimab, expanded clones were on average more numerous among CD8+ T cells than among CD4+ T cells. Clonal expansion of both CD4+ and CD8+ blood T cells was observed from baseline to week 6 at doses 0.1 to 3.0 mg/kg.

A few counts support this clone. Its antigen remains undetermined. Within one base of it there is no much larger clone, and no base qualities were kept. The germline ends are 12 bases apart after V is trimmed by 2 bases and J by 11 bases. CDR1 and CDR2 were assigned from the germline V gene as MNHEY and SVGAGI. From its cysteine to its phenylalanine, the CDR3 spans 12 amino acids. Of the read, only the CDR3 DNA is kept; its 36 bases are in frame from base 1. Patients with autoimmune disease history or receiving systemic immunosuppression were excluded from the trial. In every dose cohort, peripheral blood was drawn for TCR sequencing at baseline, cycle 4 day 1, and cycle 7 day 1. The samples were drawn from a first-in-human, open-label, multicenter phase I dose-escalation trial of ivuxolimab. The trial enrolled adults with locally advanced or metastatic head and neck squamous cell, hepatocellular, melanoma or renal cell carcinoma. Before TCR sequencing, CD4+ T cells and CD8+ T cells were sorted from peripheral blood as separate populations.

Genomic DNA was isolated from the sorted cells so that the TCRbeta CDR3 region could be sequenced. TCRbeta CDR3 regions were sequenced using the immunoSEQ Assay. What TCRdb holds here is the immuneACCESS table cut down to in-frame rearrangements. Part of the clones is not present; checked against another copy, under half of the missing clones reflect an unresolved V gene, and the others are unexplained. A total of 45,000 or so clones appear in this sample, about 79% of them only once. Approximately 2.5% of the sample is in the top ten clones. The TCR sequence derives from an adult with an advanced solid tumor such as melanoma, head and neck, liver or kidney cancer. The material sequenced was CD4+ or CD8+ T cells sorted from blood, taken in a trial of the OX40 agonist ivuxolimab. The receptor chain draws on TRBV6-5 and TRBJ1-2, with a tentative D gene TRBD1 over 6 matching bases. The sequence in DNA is TGTGCCAGCAGTTACATTGGGGACAAATACACCTTC. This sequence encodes CASSYIGDKYTF.